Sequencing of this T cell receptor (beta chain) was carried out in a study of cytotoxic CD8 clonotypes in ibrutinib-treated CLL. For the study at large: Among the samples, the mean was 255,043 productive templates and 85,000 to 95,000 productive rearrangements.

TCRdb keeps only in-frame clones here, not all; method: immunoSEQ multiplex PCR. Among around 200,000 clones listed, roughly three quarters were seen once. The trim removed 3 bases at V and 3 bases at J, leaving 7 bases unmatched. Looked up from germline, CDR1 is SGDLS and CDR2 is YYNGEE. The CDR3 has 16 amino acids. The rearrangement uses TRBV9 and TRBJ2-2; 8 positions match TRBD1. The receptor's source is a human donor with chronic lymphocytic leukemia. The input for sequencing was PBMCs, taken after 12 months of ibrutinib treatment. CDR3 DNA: TGTGCCAGCAGCGGCCAGGGGGCGCTTTACACCGGGGAGCTGTTTTTT. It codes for CASSGQGALYTGELFF.